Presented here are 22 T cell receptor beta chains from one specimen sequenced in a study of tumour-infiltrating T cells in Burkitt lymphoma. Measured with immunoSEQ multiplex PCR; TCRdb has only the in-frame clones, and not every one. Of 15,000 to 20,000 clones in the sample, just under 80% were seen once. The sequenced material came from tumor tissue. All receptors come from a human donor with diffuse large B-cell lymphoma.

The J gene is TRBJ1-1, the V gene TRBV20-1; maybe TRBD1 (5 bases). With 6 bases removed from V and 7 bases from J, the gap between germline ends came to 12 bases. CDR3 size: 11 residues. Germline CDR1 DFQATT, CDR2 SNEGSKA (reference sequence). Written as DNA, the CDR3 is TGCAGTGCCGAAAGAGGGGATGAAGCTTTCTTT. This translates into CSAERGDEAFF.

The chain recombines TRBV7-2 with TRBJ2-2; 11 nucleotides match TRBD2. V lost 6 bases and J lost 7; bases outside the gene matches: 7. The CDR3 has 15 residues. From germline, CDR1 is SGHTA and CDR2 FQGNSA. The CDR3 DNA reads TGTGCCAGCAGTGTTAGCGGGGGGGCTGGCGGGGAGCTGTTTTTT. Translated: CASSVSGGAGGELFF.

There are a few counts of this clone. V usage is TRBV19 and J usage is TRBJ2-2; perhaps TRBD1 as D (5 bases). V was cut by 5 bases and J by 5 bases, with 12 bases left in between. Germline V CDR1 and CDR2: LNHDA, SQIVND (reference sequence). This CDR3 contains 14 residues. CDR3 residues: CASSVPTGTGELFF. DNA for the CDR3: TGTGCCAGTAGTGTCCCAACAGGAACCGGGGAGCTGTTTTTT.

This CDR3 is CASSLGQIFSYNSPLHF. Here the CDR3 DNA reads TGTGCCAGCTCACTGGGACAGATCTTCTCCTATAATTCACCCCTCCACTTT. The chain recombines TRBV18 with TRBJ1-6, with 7 bases matching TRBD1. This CDR3 contains 17 residues. The J segment lost 0 bases and the V segment lost 4 bases, leaving 6 bases of the junction unmatched. The V gene's germline CDR1 is KGHSH and CDR2 LQKENI.

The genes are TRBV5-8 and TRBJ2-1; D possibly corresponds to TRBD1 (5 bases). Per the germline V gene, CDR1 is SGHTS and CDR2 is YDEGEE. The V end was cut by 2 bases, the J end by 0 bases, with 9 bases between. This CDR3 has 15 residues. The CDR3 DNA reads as TGTGCCAGCAGCTTAGAGCAGGGCTCCTACAATGAGCAGTTCTTC. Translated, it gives CASSLEQGSYNEQFF.

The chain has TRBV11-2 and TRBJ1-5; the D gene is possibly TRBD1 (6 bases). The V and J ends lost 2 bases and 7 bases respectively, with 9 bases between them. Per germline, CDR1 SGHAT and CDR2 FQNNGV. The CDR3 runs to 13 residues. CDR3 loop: CASSLFQGQPQHF. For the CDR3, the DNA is TGTGCCAGCAGCTTATTCCAGGGGCAGCCCCAGCATTTT.

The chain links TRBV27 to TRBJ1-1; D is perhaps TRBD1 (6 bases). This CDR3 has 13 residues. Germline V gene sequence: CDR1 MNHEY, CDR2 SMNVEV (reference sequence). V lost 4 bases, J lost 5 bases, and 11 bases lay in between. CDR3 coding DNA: TGTGCCAGCAGTTGGGGGGCGGAAACTGAAGCTTTCTTT. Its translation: CASSWGAETEAFF.

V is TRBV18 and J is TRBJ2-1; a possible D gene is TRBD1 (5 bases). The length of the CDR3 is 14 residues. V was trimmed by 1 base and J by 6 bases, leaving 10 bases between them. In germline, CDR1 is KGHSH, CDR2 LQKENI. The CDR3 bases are TGTGCCAGCTCACCACAGGGGTATGGCAATGAGCAGTTCTTC. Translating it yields CASSPQGYGNEQFF.

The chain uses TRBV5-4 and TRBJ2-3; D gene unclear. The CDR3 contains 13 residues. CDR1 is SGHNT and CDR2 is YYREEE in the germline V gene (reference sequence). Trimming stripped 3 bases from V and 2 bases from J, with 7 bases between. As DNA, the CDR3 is TGTGCCAGCAGCTCTGCCCTCACAGATACGCAGTATTTT. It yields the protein CASSSALTDTQYF.

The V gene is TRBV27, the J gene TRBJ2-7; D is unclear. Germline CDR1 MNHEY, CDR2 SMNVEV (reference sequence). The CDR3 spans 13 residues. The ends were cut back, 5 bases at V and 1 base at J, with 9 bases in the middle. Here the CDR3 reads CASSPLWSYEQYF. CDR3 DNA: TGTGCCAGCAGTCCACTCTGGTCCTACGAGCAGTACTTC.

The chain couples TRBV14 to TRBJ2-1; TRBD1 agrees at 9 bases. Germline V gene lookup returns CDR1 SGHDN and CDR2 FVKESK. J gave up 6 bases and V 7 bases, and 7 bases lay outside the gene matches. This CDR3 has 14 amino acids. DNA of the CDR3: TGTGCCAGCAAAACAGGGGGCTTAGGCAATGAGCAGTTCTTC. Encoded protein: CASKTGGLGNEQFF.

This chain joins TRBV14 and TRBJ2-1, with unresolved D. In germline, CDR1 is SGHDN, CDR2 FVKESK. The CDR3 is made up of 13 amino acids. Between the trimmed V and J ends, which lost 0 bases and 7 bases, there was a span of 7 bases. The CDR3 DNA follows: TGTGCCAGCAGCCAAGAAGCGATTAATGAGCAGTTCTTC. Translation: CASSQEAINEQFF.

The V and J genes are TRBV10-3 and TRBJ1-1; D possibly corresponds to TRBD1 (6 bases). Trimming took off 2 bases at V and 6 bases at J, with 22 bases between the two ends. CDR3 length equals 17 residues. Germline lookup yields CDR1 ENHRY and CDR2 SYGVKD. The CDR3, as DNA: TGTGCCATCAGTGAGCGATATATAGAACAGGGTTCGGCTGAAGCTTTCTTT. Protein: CAISERYIEQGSAEAFF.

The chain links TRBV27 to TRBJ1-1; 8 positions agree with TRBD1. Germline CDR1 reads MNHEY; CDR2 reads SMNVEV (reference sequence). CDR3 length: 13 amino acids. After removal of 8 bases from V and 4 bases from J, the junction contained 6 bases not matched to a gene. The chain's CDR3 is CASESQGGTEAFF. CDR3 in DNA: TGTGCCAGCGAGTCACAGGGGGGCACTGAAGCTTTCTTT.

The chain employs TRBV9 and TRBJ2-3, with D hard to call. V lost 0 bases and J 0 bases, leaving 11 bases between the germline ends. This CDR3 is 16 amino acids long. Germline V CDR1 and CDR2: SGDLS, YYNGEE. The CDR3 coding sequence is TGTGCCAGCAGCGTAGGAATACTCGGGAGCACAGATACGCAGTATTTT. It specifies CASSVGILGSTDTQYF.

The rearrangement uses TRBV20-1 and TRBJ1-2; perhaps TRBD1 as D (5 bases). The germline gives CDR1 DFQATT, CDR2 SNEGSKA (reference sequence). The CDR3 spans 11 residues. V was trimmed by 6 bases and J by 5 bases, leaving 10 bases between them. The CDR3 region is CSARDVYGYTF. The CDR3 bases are TGCAGTGCAAGGGACGTTTATGGCTACACCTTC.

CDR3 residues: CASSYQKGYQPQHF. DNA for the CDR3: TGTGCCAGCAGTTACCAGAAGGGTTATCAGCCCCAGCATTTT. The chain joins TRBV6-6 to TRBJ1-5; D not resolved. The germline CDR1 and CDR2 sequences are MNHNY and SVGAGI (reference sequence). The CDR3 has 14 amino acids. Between the trimmed V and J ends, which lost 2 bases and 5 bases, there was a span of 10 bases.

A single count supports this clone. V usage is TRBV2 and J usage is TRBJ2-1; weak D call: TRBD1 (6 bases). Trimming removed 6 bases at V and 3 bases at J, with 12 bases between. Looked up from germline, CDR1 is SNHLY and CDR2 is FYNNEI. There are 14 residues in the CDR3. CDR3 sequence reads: CASSPEDSYNEQFF. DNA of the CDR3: TGTGCCAGCAGCCCCGAGGACAGCTACAATGAGCAGTTCTTC.

The CDR3: CASSYSWYVNTEAFF. The CDR3, as DNA: TGTGCCAGCAGTTACTCGTGGTATGTGAACACTGAAGCTTTCTTT. The chain has TRBV6-5 and TRBJ1-1; D remains ambiguous. Germline V gene sequence: CDR1 MNHEY, CDR2 SVGAGI. The CDR3 sequence is 15 residues long. V was clipped by 0 bases and J by 0 bases, with 8 bases between them.

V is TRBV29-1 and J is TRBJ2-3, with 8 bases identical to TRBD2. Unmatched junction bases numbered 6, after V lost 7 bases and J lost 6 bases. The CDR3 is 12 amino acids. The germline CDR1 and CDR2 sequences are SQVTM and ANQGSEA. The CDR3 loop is CSGAGEEDTQYF. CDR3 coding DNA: TGCAGCGGAGCGGGGGAGGAGGATACGCAGTATTTT.

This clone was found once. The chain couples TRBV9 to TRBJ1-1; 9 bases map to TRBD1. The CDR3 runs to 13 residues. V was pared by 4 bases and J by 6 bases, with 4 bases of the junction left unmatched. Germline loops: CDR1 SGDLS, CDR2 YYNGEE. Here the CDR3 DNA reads TGTGCCAGCAGCATGGACAGGGGCGCTGAAGCTTTCTTT. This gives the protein CASSMDRGAEAFF.

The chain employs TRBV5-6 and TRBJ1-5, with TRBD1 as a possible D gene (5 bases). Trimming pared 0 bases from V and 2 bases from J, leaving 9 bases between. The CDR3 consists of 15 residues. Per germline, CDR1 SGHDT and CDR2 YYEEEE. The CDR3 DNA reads TGTGCCAGCAGCTTGGGAGGGGCCGGCAATCAGCCCCAGCATTTT. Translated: CASSLGGAGNQPQHF.